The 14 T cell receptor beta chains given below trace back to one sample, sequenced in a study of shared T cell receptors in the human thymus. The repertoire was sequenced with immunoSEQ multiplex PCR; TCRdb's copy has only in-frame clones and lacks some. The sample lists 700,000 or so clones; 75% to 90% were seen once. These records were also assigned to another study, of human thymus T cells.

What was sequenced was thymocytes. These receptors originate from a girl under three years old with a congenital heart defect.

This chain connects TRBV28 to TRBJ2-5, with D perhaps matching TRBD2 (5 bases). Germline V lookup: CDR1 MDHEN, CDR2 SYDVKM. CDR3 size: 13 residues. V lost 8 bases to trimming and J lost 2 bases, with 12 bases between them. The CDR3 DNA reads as TGTGCCAGCGGACCGAGGGATCAAGAGACCCAGTACTTC. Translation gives CASGPRDQETQYF. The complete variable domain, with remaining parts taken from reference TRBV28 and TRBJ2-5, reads DVKVTQSSRYLVKRTGEKVFLECVQDMDHENMFWYRQDPGLGLRLIYFSYDVKMKEKGDIPEGYSVSREKKERFSLILESASTNQTSMYLCASGPRDQETQYFGPGTRLLVL.

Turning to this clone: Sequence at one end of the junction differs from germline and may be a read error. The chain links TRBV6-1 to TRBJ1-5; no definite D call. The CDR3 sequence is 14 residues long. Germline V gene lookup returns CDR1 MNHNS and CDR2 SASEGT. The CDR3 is CASSSRSSDQPQHF. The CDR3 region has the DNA TGTGCCAGCAGTTCCAGGAGTAGCGATCAGCCCCAGCATTTT.

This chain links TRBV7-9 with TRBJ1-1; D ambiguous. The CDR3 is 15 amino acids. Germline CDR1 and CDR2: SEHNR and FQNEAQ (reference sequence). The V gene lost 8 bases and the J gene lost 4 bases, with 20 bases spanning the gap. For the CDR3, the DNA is TGTGCCAGCGTGGCTTCTCGTCGGGTGAGCACTGAAGCTTTCTTT. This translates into CASVASRRVSTEAFF.

The CDR3 loop is CASRGTGVAEAFF. The CDR3 bases are TGTGCCAGCAGAGGGACAGGGGTAGCTGAAGCTTTCTTT. The chain carries TRBV2 and TRBJ1-1, with 10 bases aligning to TRBD1. V gave up 6 bases and J gave up 6 bases; unmatched junction bases: 4. The CDR3 covers 13 residues. Germline lookup yields CDR1 SNHLY and CDR2 FYNNEI.

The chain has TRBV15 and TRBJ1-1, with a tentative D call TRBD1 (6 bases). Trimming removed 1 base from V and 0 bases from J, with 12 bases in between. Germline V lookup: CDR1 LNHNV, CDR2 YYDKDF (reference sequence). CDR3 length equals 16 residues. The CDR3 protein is CATSRGPGTLNTEAFF. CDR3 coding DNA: TGTGCCACCAGCAGAGGTCCCGGGACACTGAACACTGAAGCTTTCTTT.

CDR3 loop: CASSQELAGAIYEQYF. Written as DNA, the CDR3 is TGTGCCAGCAGCCAAGAACTAGCGGGGGCTATATACGAGCAGTACTTC. The chain has TRBV4-2 and TRBJ2-7, with 11 bases matching TRBD2. Germline assignment: CDR1 LGHNA and CDR2 YNFKEQ. The J segment lost 4 bases and the V segment lost 0 bases, leaving 5 bases of the junction unmatched. The CDR3 spans 16 residues.

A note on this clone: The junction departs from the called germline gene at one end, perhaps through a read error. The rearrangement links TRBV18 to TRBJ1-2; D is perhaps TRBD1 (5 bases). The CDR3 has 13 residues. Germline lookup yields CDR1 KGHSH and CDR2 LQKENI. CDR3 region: CARSPRQNYGYTF. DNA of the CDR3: TGTGCCAGATCACCTAGACAGAACTATGGCTACACCTTC.

CDR3 DNA: TGTGCCAGCAGTTCGGACAGGGTTGGTAGTTCACCCCTCCACTTT. Its translation is CASSSDRVGSSPLHF. The chain links TRBV6-5 to TRBJ1-6, with 8 bases lining up with TRBD1. V was pared by 4 bases and J by 9 bases, with 8 bases of the junction left unmatched. The CDR3 is 15 amino acids. Germline CDR1 is MNHEY and CDR2 is SVGAGI.

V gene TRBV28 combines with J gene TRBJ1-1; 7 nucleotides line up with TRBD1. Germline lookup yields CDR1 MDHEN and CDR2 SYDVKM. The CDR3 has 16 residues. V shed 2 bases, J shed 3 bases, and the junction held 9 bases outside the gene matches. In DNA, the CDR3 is TGTGCCAGCAGTTTACAACAGGGGAGTCGGGACACTGAAGCTTTCTTT. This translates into CASSLQQGSRDTEAFF.

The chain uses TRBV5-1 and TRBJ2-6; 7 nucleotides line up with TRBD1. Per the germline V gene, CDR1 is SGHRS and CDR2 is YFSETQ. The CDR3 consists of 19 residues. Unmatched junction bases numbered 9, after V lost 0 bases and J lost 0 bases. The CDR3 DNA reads TGCGCCAGCAGCTTGGTTCCGGGACAGTTTTTCTCTGGGGCCAACGTCCTGACTTTC. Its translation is CASSLVPGQFFSGANVLTF.

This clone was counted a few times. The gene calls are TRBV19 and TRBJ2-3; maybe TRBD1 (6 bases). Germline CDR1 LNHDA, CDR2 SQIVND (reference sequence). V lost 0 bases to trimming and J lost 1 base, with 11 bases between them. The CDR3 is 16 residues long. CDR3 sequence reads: CASSIDHEGGTDTQYF. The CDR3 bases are TGTGCCAGTAGTATAGATCACGAGGGGGGCACAGATACGCAGTATTTT. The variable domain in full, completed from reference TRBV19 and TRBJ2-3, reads DGGITQSPKYLFRKEGQNVTLSCEQNLNHDAMYWYRQDPGQGLRLIYYSQIVNDFQKGDIAEGYSVSREKKESFPLTVTSAQKNPTAFYLCASSIDHEGGTDTQYFGPGTRLTVL.

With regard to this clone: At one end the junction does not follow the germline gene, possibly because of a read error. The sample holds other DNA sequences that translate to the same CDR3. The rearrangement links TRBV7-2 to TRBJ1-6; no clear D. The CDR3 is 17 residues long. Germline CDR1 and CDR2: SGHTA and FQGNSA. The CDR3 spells CASSPKEEPLDNSPLHF. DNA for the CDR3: TGTGCCAGCAGCCCCAAGGAGGAACCATTAGATAATTCCCCCCTCCACTTT.

This CDR3 reads CASALSGGAYQGTDTQYF. The CDR3, as DNA: TGTGCCAGCGCCCTTAGCGGGGGGGCCTATCAGGGCACAGATACGCAGTATTTT. The rearrangement joins TRBV6-4 to TRBJ2-3; TRBD2 matches 11 bases. Germline values: CDR1 MRHNA, CDR2 SNTAGT. The ends lost 8 bases at V and 1 base at J; junction bases unmatched: 14. The CDR3 is 18 residues long.

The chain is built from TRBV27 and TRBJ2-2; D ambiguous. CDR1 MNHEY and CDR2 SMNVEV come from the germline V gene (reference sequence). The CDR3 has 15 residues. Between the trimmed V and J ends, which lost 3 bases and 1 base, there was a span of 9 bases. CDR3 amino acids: CASSFSQLNTGELFF. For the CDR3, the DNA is TGTGCCAGCAGTTTTTCTCAGTTGAACACCGGGGAGCTGTTTTTT.